The 6 T cell receptor beta chains listed next were all sequenced from one sample in a study of blood T cell repertoires in COVID-19. The assay was immunoSEQ multiplex PCR, and TCRdb's table has in-frame clones only and misses some. The table lists 200,000 or so clones, roughly four fifths of them singletons. Sequencing used peripheral blood. All receptors come from a woman aged 30 to 39 who had recovered from COVID-19.

V is TRBV6-5 and J is TRBJ1-4, with D possibly TRBD1 on 5 matching bases. CDR3 size: 14 residues. The V end was cut by 8 bases, the J end by 5 bases, with 15 bases between. From germline, CDR1 is MNHEY and CDR2 SVGAGI. In DNA form, the CDR3 reads TGTGCCAGCCAAAAAGGCAGGGTAAATGAAAAACTGTTTTTT. Its translation is CASQKGRVNEKLFF.

V is TRBV28 and J is TRBJ2-5; D might be TRBD2 (5 bases). Germline values: CDR1 MDHEN, CDR2 SYDVKM. CDR3 length equals 11 residues. Trimming removed 8 bases from V and 2 bases from J, with 6 bases in between. CDR3: CASCGQETQYF. The CDR3 region has the DNA TGTGCCAGCTGCGGGCAAGAGACCCAGTACTTC. Full variable domain (missing parts from reference TRBV28 and TRBJ2-5): DVKVTQSSRYLVKRTGEKVFLECVQDMDHENMFWYRQDPGLGLRLIYFSYDVKMKEKGDIPEGYSVSREKKERFSLILESASTNQTSMYLCASCGQETQYFGPGTRLLVL.

The V and J genes are TRBV29-1 and TRBJ1-2; 9 bases fit TRBD1. The germline gives CDR1 SQVTM, CDR2 ANQGSEA. This CDR3 spans 13 amino acids. Trimming cost V 7 bases and J 4 bases; bases outside gene matches: 7. The CDR3 reads CSAEGQGRYGYTF. CDR3 in DNA: TGCAGCGCAGAAGGACAGGGGCGCTATGGCTACACCTTC.

This clone was seen just once. The chain has TRBV21-1 and TRBJ2-3; TRBD1, as called in the table, went unchecked against the DNA. TRBV21-1 is labeled a pseudogene. The CDR3 is 16 residues long. In DNA form, the CDR3 reads TGTGCCAGCAGCAAAGTTAGGACAGGGATCCCAGATACGCAGTATTTT. This translates into CASSKVRTGIPDTQYF.

This clone was observed once. CDR3 sequence (DNA): TGTGCCAGCAATTTTCTCGGCACAGATACGCAGTATTTT. Translated, it gives CASNFLGTDTQYF. V is TRBV6-5 and J is TRBJ2-3; D not resolved. The CDR3 runs to 13 residues. V lost 7 bases to trimming and J lost 1 base, with 9 bases between them. CDR1 is MNHEY and CDR2 is SVGAGI in the germline V gene.

The rearrangement uses TRBV6-2 or TRBV6-3 and TRBJ2-7; 10 bases line up with TRBD2. Trimming at V came to 6 bases and at J to 4 bases, leaving 9 bases not matched to a gene. The germline CDR1 and CDR2 sequences are MNHEY and SVGEGT. The CDR3 consists of 15 residues. The chain's CDR3 is CASSRQLAGPYEQYF. CDR3 in DNA: TGTGCCAGCAGCCGCCAACTAGCGGGACCTTACGAGCAGTACTTC.